Shown below are 9 T cell receptor beta chains from a single sample sequenced in a study of cytomegalovirus exposure and HLA in healthy donors. The PCR used 60 Vbeta and 13 Jbeta primers. Some clones are missing from TCRdb's copy, which holds only in-frame ones; the method was immunoSEQ multiplex PCR. The sample carries 75,000 to 95,000 clones, about 81% recorded once. The sequenced material came from PBMCs. The source is a man in his late teens or twenties in good health and CMV-seronegative.

The chain uses TRBV18 and TRBJ1-5; no clear D. Trimming cost V 2 bases and J 3 bases, with 11 bases left between them. Germline V gene sequence: CDR1 KGHSH, CDR2 LQKENI. The CDR3 spans 15 residues. The CDR3 spells CASSPRQAPNQPQHF. In DNA, the CDR3 is TGTGCCAGCTCACCAAGGCAGGCCCCCAATCAGCCCCAGCATTTT.

This chain joins TRBV6-1 and TRBJ2-1, with 7 nucleotides matching TRBD2. This CDR3 is 16 amino acids long. Per the germline V gene, CDR1 is MNHNS and CDR2 is SASEGT. J lost 2 bases, V lost 2 bases, and 6 bases had no gene match. The CDR3 sequence is CASSEHGGVPYNEQFF. The DNA of the CDR3 is TGTGCCAGCAGTGAACATGGGGGGGTTCCCTACAATGAGCAGTTCTTC.

The rearrangement joins TRBV19 to TRBJ2-7; TRBD1 might be the D (6 bases). The CDR3 loop spans 15 amino acids. From germline, CDR1 is LNHDA and CDR2 SQIVND (reference sequence). Trimming took 4 bases from V and 3 from J, leaving 16 bases between them. The CDR3 region has the DNA TGTGCCAGTAGTACTTCCGGGACATACATCTACGAGCAGTACTTC. As protein: CASSTSGTYIYEQYF.

The CDR3 spells CSVQYNEQFF. CDR3 bases: TGCAGTGTTCAGTACAATGAGCAGTTCTTC. The rearrangement joins TRBV20-1 to TRBJ2-1; no firm D call. With 7 bases removed from V and 4 bases from J, the gap between germline ends came to 5 bases. Germline V gives CDR1 DFQATT, CDR2 SNEGSKA (reference sequence). The CDR3 loop spans 10 amino acids.

V is TRBV25-1 and J is TRBJ2-7, with D unclear. Trimming stripped 5 bases from V and 1 base from J, with 12 bases between. The CDR3 contains 14 residues. Per the germline V gene, CDR1 is MGHDK and CDR2 is SYGVNS. CDR3 coding DNA: TGTGCCAGCAGTCAACGGATACAGTCCTACGAGCAGTACTTC. Amino acid sequence: CASSQRIQSYEQYF.

The chain carries TRBV18 and TRBJ1-6; tentatively, D is TRBD1 (5 bases). Germline assignment: CDR1 KGHSH and CDR2 LQKENI. Trimming took off 3 bases at V and 7 bases at J, with 16 bases between the two ends. There are 16 residues in the CDR3. CDR3 nucleotide sequence: TGTGCCAGCTCACCCTCGGGGAGGGACCGAAATTCACCCCTCCACTTT. Its translation: CASSPSGRDRNSPLHF.

Here the CDR3 reads CASSFSVARGETQYF. DNA for the CDR3: TGTGCCAGCAGCTTCTCTGTGGCCCGCGGGGAGACCCAGTACTTC. The chain has TRBV7-6 and TRBJ2-5; tentative D call: TRBD2 (5 bases). V was clipped by 3 bases and J by 5 bases, with 16 bases between them. In germline, CDR1 is SGHVS, CDR2 FNYEAQ. The CDR3 sequence is 15 residues long.

J is TRBJ1-6 and V is TRBV27; D gene unclear. The CDR3 runs to 13 residues. CDR1 is MNHEY and CDR2 is SMNVEV in the germline V gene (reference sequence). Trimming shortened V by 8 bases and J by 9 bases, and 14 bases separated the two germline ends. In DNA form, the CDR3 reads TGTGCCAGCGGTCTGGAGTCCCGTTCACCCCTCCACTTT. Its protein is CASGLESRSPLHF.

The genes are TRBV7-2 and TRBJ1-6; weak D call: TRBD1 (5 bases). V shed 5 bases and J shed 8 bases, with 16 bases lying between them. Per germline, CDR1 SGHTA and CDR2 FQGNSA. The CDR3 length is 15 residues. The CDR3, as DNA: TGTGCCAGCAGCGCCGACACTCTCAGGGATTCACCCCTCCACTTT. Encoded protein: CASSADTLRDSPLHF.